This T cell receptor beta chain appears in the sequencing data of a study of blood T cell repertoires in COVID-19. As for the study in general: Samples of COVID-19 (acute and convalescent) were obtained from the United States, Italy and Spain. T cells, B-cell-depleted T cells, or PBMCs supplied cDNA or gDNA.

Trimming removed 4 bases from V and 1 base from J, with 13 bases in between. Germline CDR1 MNHEY, CDR2 SMNVEV (reference sequence). This CDR3 has 16 residues. Original data processing: Counts of nucleated cells, estimated from reference gene primer amplification, were obtained. The method was immunoSEQ multiplex PCR; TCRdb's version includes in-frame clones alone and lacks a portion of them. V and J calls and clone size are those listed in that table; D and trimming were worked out from the DNA. Of about 74,000 clones listed, around 88% were seen once; the top ten hold under 2%. This sequence originates from a woman aged 80 or over with active or convalescent COVID-19. Input material: peripheral blood. The V gene is TRBV27, the J gene TRBJ2-2, with D perhaps TRBD1 (5 bases). This CDR3 is CASSYQGTLNTGELFF. Here the CDR3 DNA reads TGTGCCAGCAGTTATCAGGGAACCTTGAACACCGGGGAGCTGTTTTTT.